Listed below are T cell receptor beta chains from one sample, sequenced in a study of T cell responses to AZD1222 COVID-19 vaccine. The data were produced by immunoSEQ multiplex PCR, yet TCRdb's version contains in-frame clones alone and is incomplete. The sample lists about 92,000 clones, under 90% occurring once. The specimen comprised peripheral blood, sampled on day 0 of AZD1222 vaccination. The receptor source for this set is an adult in good health. The CDR3 runs from the conserved cysteine through the conserved F or W. The order of the fields is clone size, J gene, V gene, D gene, CDR3 protein, CDR3 DNA. The D gene is left open where the match is weak. A clone size is listed for some rows: how often the clone was seen (once, few, many), or a class if it is expanded.

.,TRBJ1-5,TRBV4-2,TRBD1,CASSQERQGTGGYQPQHF,TGTGCCAGCAGCCAAGAAAGACAGGGCACGGGAGGGTATCAGCCCCAGCATTTT
.,TRBJ2-2,TRBV4-1,.,CASSLSAGRQVNTGELFF,TGCGCCAGCAGCCTAAGCGCGGGCAGACAGGTGAACACCGGGGAGCTGTTTTTT
.,TRBJ2-2,TRBV5-1,TRBD1,CASSLDRGAGELFF,TGCGCCAGCAGCTTGGACAGGGGAGCCGGGGAGCTGTTTTTT
once,TRBJ1-5,TRBV28,.,CASSLLRSFYSNQPQHF,TGTGCCAGCAGTTTACTCCGATCCTTCTATAGCAATCAGCCCCAGCATTTT
once,TRBJ1-1,TRBV7-2,TRBD1,CASSIQTGAGTEAFF,TGTGCCAGCAGCATACAAACAGGGGCCGGCACTGAAGCTTTCTTT
few,TRBJ2-1,TRBV19,TRBD2,CASTPGLVNEQFF,TGTGCCAGTACCCCGGGACTAGTCAATGAGCAGTTCTTC
.,TRBJ1-2,TRBV2,TRBD1,CASNEQGGYGYTF,TGTGCCAGCAATGAACAGGGGGGCTATGGCTACACCTTC
.,TRBJ2-7,TRBV6-4,TRBD2,CASSSRLAGISYEQYF,TGTGCCAGCAGTTCGCGGCTAGCGGGGATATCCTACGAGCAGTACTTC
.,TRBJ2-1,TRBV29-1,.,CSVEDRTIYNEQFF,TGCAGCGTTGAAGATCGCACCATCTACAATGAGCAGTTCTTC
.,TRBJ1-2,TRBV20-1,.,CSASWGSAGSGYTF,TGCAGTGCTAGTTGGGGTTCGGCAGGGTCAGGCTACACCTTC
.,TRBJ1-1,TRBV5-1,.,CASSLSRNTEAFF,TGCGCCAGCAGCTTGAGCAGAAACACTGAAGCTTTCTTT
.,TRBJ2-3,TRBV7-2,.,CASSLSLDTQYF,TGTGCCAGCAGCTTATCTTTAGATACGCAGTATTTT
few,TRBJ1-2,TRBV12-3/TRBV12-4,.,CASRLDGNYGYTF,TGTGCCAGCAGGCTCGACGGTAACTATGGCTACACCTTC
once,TRBJ2-3,TRBV13,TRBD2,CASSRGAGEADTQYF,TGTGCCAGCAGCCGAGGAGCGGGAGAGGCAGATACGCAGTATTTT
.,TRBJ1-5,TRBV30,.,CAWSVATYRNQPQHF,TGTGCCTGGAGTGTAGCGACTTATCGCAATCAGCCCCAGCATTTT
.,TRBJ2-3,TRBV7-2,.,CASSLRLGGTDTQYF,TGTGCCAGCAGCTTACGACTCGGGGGCACAGATACGCAGTATTTT